These 15 T cell receptor beta chains came from one sample sequenced in a study of neurological immune-mediated disorders. Using its own MiXCR run on the 5' RACE reads, TCRdb lists one record per CDR3 protein. The sample contains roughly 76,000 distinct CDR3 sequences, around an eighth of which appear only once. Sequencing was performed on PBMCs. The receptor set was obtained from a woman between 45 and 65 years old in good health.

Ten or more counts support this clonotype. The chain has TRBV20-1 and TRBJ2-7, with 10 bases identical to TRBD2. Germline CDR1 and CDR2: DFQATT and SNEGSKA (reference sequence). Trimming took 2 bases from V and 5 from J; bases not matched to a gene: 15. The CDR3 runs to 17 residues. The CDR3 nucleotides are TGCAGTGCTAGAATGGTTGGAGCGGGAGGGCAGGCCCACGAGCAGTACTTC. Translation gives CSARMVGAGGQAHEQYF.

This clonotype showed up many times. The chain has TRBV9 and TRBJ1-1, with D perhaps TRBD1 (5 bases). V lost 0 bases, J lost 4 bases, and 10 bases lay in between. The CDR3 length is 14 residues. The germline gives CDR1 SGDLS, CDR2 YYNGEE. The CDR3 region has the DNA TGTGCCAGCAGCGTAGGTGAGGGGCGCACTGAAGCTTTCTTT. Protein sequence: CASSVGEGRTEAFF.

The genes are TRBV6-5 and TRBJ1-4; TRBD1 matches 9 bases. The CDR3 has 21 amino acids. The germline V gene has CDR1 MNHEY and CDR2 SVGAGI. Germline trimming cut 6 bases from V and 0 bases from J; bases unmatched to any gene: 20. CDR3 DNA: TGTGCCAGCAGCGGACAGGGGCGTGATTTTAATGCCATAACAACTAATGAAAAACTGTTTTTT. This translates into CASSGQGRDFNAITTNEKLFF.

This clonotype was detected many times. V gene TRBV14 combines with J gene TRBJ1-1; D not resolved. The CDR3 is 15 amino acids. Deletions cut 1 base from V and 7 bases from J, with 16 bases between. CDR1 SGHDN and CDR2 FVKESK come from the germline V gene. CDR3 protein: CASSQVRAAPLEAFF. The CDR3 bases are TGTGCCAGCAGCCAAGTTCGGGCAGCTCCTCTTGAAGCTTTCTTT.

V and J are TRBV5-1 and TRBJ2-2; D might be TRBD1 (5 bases). Germline-derived CDR1 and CDR2 are SGHRS and YFSETQ. V lost 0 bases and J 3 bases, leaving 6 bases between the germline ends. This CDR3 comprises 14 residues. The CDR3 nucleotides read TGCGCCAGCAGCTTGGCAGGGTACACCGGGGAGCTGTTTTTT. Its protein product is CASSLAGYTGELFF.

In this sample, this clonotype turned up many times. The chain employs TRBV20-1 and TRBJ1-2; 8 nucleotides match TRBD1. This CDR3 spans 15 amino acids. The germline gives CDR1 DFQATT, CDR2 SNEGSKA (reference sequence). J was trimmed by 7 bases and V by 0 bases; bases with no gene match: 10. The CDR3 nucleotides are TGCAGTGCTAGAGATAGGACAGGGACACGGCGTGGCTACACCTTC. Translated, it gives CSARDRTGTRRGYTF.

The sample holds many counts of this clonotype. The chain's CDR3 is CASSLVPSAYEQYF. The DNA of the CDR3 is TGCGCCAGCAGCTTGGTTCCTAGCGCCTACGAGCAGTACTTC. This rearrangement joins TRBV5-1 to TRBJ2-7; D perhaps matches TRBD2 (6 bases). Trimming stripped 0 bases from V and 2 bases from J, with 9 bases between. Germline-derived CDR1 and CDR2 are SGHRS and YFSETQ. The CDR3 loop spans 14 amino acids.

The gene calls are TRBV10-3 and TRBJ1-5; D is undetermined. Trimming removed 2 bases from V and 4 bases from J, with 9 bases in between. Per the germline V gene, CDR1 is ENHRY and CDR2 is SYGVKD. The CDR3 spans 14 residues. CDR3 amino acids: CAISEVGSNQPQHF. In DNA, the CDR3 is TGTGCCATCAGTGAGGTGGGCAGTAATCAGCCCCAGCATTTT.

This chain joins TRBV11-2 and TRBJ2-1, with 12 nucleotides matching TRBD2. V lost 5 bases to trimming and J lost 4 bases; unmatched junction nucleotides: 3. The CDR3 is 15 amino acids. CDR1 is SGHAT, CDR2 FQNNGV, per germline. The CDR3 bases are TGTGCCAGCAGCCCGACTAGCGGGAGTTACAATGAGCAGTTCTTC. Amino acid sequence: CASSPTSGSYNEQFF. The full variable domain, rest sourced from reference TRBV11-2 and TRBJ2-1, is EAGVAQSPRYKIIEKRQSVAFWCNPISGHATLYWYQQILGQGPKLLIQFQNNGVVDDSQLPKDRFSAERLKGVDSTLKIQPAKLEDSAVYLCASSPTSGSYNEQFFGPGTRLTVL.

The CDR3 DNA reads as TGTGCCAGCAGCCAAGTATTAACAGATACGCAGTATTTT. Translating gives CASSQVLTDTQYF. The rearrangement uses TRBV14 and TRBJ2-3, with D unresolved. Between the trimmed V and J ends, which lost 1 base and 3 bases, there was a span of 5 bases. The CDR3 consists of 13 residues. Germline V CDR1 and CDR2: SGHDN, FVKESK.

This clonotype was counted many times. The chain recombines TRBV5-1 with TRBJ1-6, with D perhaps matching TRBD1 (5 bases). The CDR3 totals 15 residues. Deletions cut 2 bases from V and 7 bases from J, with 13 bases between. Germline values: CDR1 SGHRS, CDR2 YFSETQ. CDR3 amino acids: CASSLDSPRNSPLHF. The CDR3 nucleotides are TGCGCCAGCAGCTTAGACAGCCCGCGGAATTCACCCCTCCACTTT.

This clonotype was detected many times. The genes are TRBV12-3 or TRBV12-4 and TRBJ2-7; 8 bases agree with TRBD2. The CDR3 extends over 14 amino acids. The V gene end was trimmed by 2 bases and the J gene end by 4 bases; junction bases not matched to a gene: 4. CDR3 protein: CASSLTGGRYEQYF. CDR3 nucleotides: TGTGCCAGCAGTTTAACGGGAGGGCGGTACGAGCAGTACTTC.

This clonotype has ten or more counts. The genes are TRBV28 and TRBJ1-6, with D tentatively TRBD1 (5 bases). The CDR3 consists of 13 residues. CDR1 is MDHEN, CDR2 SYDVKM, per germline. V lost 7 bases, J lost 6 bases, and 10 bases lay in between. CDR3: CASKNRPNSPLHF. CDR3 sequence (DNA): TGTGCCAGCAAGAACAGGCCTAATTCACCCCTCCACTTT.

In this sample, this clonotype turned up many times. Because it lacks the conserved phenylalanine or tryptophan at the end, this CDR3 is likely a read error. V is TRBV12-3 or TRBV12-4 and J is TRBJ1-2, with 7 bases lining up with TRBD1. The J segment lost 5 bases and the V segment lost 6 bases, leaving 9 bases of the junction unmatched. The CDR3 runs to 14 residues. CDR3 nucleotide sequence: TGTGCCAGCAGCCCTACAGGGGTCCCGTATGGCTACACCATC. Encoded protein: CASSPTGVPYGYTI.

This clonotype was recorded many times. The V call is TRBV28, the J call TRBJ1-4; possibly TRBD1 for D (5 bases). CDR1 and CDR2 (germline): MDHEN, SYDVKM. Between the trimmed V and J ends, which lost 5 bases and 3 bases, there was a span of 10 bases. This CDR3 region has 14 residues. CDR3: CASSDPRANEKLFF. The CDR3 DNA is TGTGCCAGCAGTGACCCCAGGGCTAATGAAAAACTGTTTTTT.